This TCR beta chain was documented in a study of blood T cell repertoires in COVID-19 (TCRdb year 2020). Looking at the study overall: Samples from collaborators originated in the United States, Italy and Spain and spanned both the acute and convalescent phases of COVID-19. The material from the prospective study consisted of cDNA or gDNA derived from T cells, B-cell-depleted T cells, or PBMCs. Nearly every sample came with metadata listing a de-identified subject ID, COVID-19 status, age in years and sex. HLA class I and class II types, where available, came from metadata supplied by the sample provider rather than from assay-based typing. Deeply sampled blood TCRbeta repertoires from subjects exposed to, actively infected with, or recovered from COVID-19 were included in the dataset. The repertoires were released in a freely available public database meant as a resource for research on the immune response to SARS-CoV-2. Samples came from the ongoing ImmuneRACE study (first 160 participants) plus 1,254 subjects from 6 global collaborators. What the authors observed across the whole study: How much clinical and demographic metadata was included differed by source and by participant, and the metadata was provided uncurated.

A word on this clone: Its antigen target is currently unknown. The input lacks base qualities; no much larger clone sits a single base away.

The immunoSEQ Assay, a bias-controlled multiplex PCR, was used to amplify TCRbeta CDR3 regions from genomic DNA. On the study's bioinformatics: The number of nucleated cells in each sample was estimated from the amplification of reference gene primers within the assay. To quantify the absolute abundance of each unique TCRbeta CDR3 rearrangement, sequence reads were collapsed and filtered. Productive Simpson clonality was computed per sample as the square root of Simpson's diversity index over productive rearrangements. Drawn from immuneACCESS, this table holds only the in-frame rearrangements with V and J called that TCRdb kept. Clones are partly lost; checked studies trace under half to an unresolved V gene and leave the rest unexplained. V, J and clone size are taken as reported in that table, and D and trimming were inferred from the DNA itself. The sample records some 700,000 clones, about 90% of which are singletons. The ten largest clones add up to roughly 0.26% of the sample.

Whole blood was collected in K2EDTA tubes by collaborating institutions according to the institutions' own protocols. For TCRbeta analysis, collaborators shipped samples in one of three forms: frozen whole blood, isolated PBMCs, or DNA extracted from either of those sample types. The CDR3 measures 18 amino acids from cysteine to phenylalanine. Left in the record is the CDR3 DNA by itself, 54 bases read in frame from the first base. Ends trimmed: V by 4 bases, J by 4 bases; bases unmatched to a gene: 18. Per the germline V gene (reference sequence), SGHNT is the CDR1 and YYREEE is the CDR2. Sequencing used peripheral blood. The sequence was collected from a woman between 18 and 29 years old with acute or convalescent COVID-19. The V gene is TRBV5-4 and the J gene is TRBJ2-7, with 9 middle bases fitting TRBD2. The base sequence is TGTGCCAGCAGCCGGGGACATTCAGGCAGCGGGGGGTTATACGAGCAGTACTTC. The resulting protein is CASSRGHSGSGGLYEQYF. Joined to the reference TRBV5-4 and TRBJ2-7 proteins, this CDR3 gives the full variable domain: ETGVTQSPTHLIKTRGQQVTLRCSSQSGHNTVSWYQQALGQGPQFIFQYYREEENGRGNFPPRFSGLQFPNYSSELNVNALELDDSALYLCASSRGHSGSGGLYEQYFGPGTRLTVT.